A selection of T cell receptor beta chains follows, all from one sample in a study of long-term antiretroviral therapy in people with HIV. Clones were sequenced by immunoSEQ multiplex PCR, and TCRdb holds only the in-frame ones, with some missing. In the table there are over 15,000 clones, 91% of which are singletons. The material sequenced was unsorted PBMCs, taken 0.3 years after starting antiretroviral therapy. These receptors were obtained from a man in his fifties or sixties with HIV. CDR3s include the opening cysteine and the closing phenylalanine or tryptophan. The D gene is left open where the match is weak. The size of a clone is reported for some rows only, either as once, few or many, or as a class for expanded clones.

-	-	10	TRBV21-1	TRBJ2-1	TGTGCCAGCAGGGACTTCGATTGGTTCTTC	CASRDFDWFF
-	few	13	TRBV6-1	TRBJ2-3	TGTGCCAGCAGTTCCCCGGGGGAGGATACGCAGTATTTT	CASSSPGEDTQYF
-	-	16	TRBV5-1	TRBJ2-6	TGCGCCAGCAGCTTGGAGGCTCTGTCTGGGGCCAACGTCCTGACTTTC	CASSLEALSGANVLTF
-	-	14	TRBV5-5	TRBJ2-2	TGTGCCAGCATTCGGGGTTTGGACACCGGGGAGCTGTTTTTT	CASIRGLDTGELFF
-	-	13	TRBV7-3	TRBJ1-1	TGTGCCAGCAGCTGGCGCGGTGGCACTGAAGCTTTCTTT	CASSWRGGTEAFF
TRBD1	-	14	TRBV28	TRBJ1-1	TGTGCCAGCAGTTGGGTGGGGACAGGCACTGAAGCTTTCTTT	CASSWVGTGTEAFF
TRBD1	-	20	TRBV6-4	TRBJ1-1	TGTGCCAGCAGTGAGGGGGGTGGCTTGGACAGGGAGGTTGAGAACACTGAAGCTTTCTTT	CASSEGGGLDREVENTEAFF
TRBD2	-	15	TRBV27	TRBJ2-5	TGTGCCAGCAGTTTCAGACTAGCGGGAGAATGGACCCAGTACTTC	CASSFRLAGEWTQYF
-	-	16	TRBV2	TRBJ1-1	TGTGCCCGAAAGCACGGGGAGGGGATCTTAGGGACTGAAGCTTTCTTT	CARKHGEGILGTEAFF
-	-	15	TRBV19	TRBJ2-2	TGTGCCAGTAGTATTGAACTGCAGGTCACCGGGGAGCTGTTTTTT	CASSIELQVTGELFF
TRBD2	-	16	TRBV15	TRBJ2-1	TGTGCCACCAGCAGGCAAGCGGGGGGGCTCCGCAATGAGCAGTTCTTC	CATSRQAGGLRNEQFF
TRBD2	-	13	TRBV7-3	TRBJ2-5	TGTGCCAGCAGCCCACCGGGAGGTGAGACCCAGTACTTC	CASSPPGGETQYF
-	-	12	TRBV11-2	TRBJ1-1	TGTGCCAGCAGCTTACAGGGGACGGGGCCTTTCTTT	CASSLQGTGPFF
-	-	13	TRBV6-5	TRBJ1-6	TGTGCCAGCAGTTACTCGACCGTGTCACCCCTCCACTTT	CASSYSTVSPLHF
TRBD1	-	15	TRBV7-9	TRBJ1-6	TGTGCCAGCAGCTTAGGACAGGGGACAACGTTACCCCTCCACTTT	CASSLGQGTTLPLHF
TRBD2	-	16	TRBV5-5	TRBJ2-2	TGTGCCAGCAGCTTGTCGCTAGCGGGGGCCACCGGGGAGCTGTTTTTT	CASSLSLAGATGELFF
-	-	13	TRBV21-1	TRBJ2-5	TGTGCCAGCAGCAAAGAGGACGTCGAGACCCAGTACTTC	CASSKEDVETQYF